Following are 32 T cell receptor beta chains from one sample sequenced in a study of T cell responses to AZD1222 COVID-19 vaccine (dated by TCRdb to 2020 to 2022). The library relied on the immunoSEQ multiplex PCR assay. TCRdb mirrors the immuneACCESS table, restricted to in-frame sequences. Some clones are absent from its copies; in checked studies, under half trace to an unresolved V gene, and the reason for the others is unknown. This sample lists 150,000 or so clones; approximately 91% were detected once. Approximately 3.6% of the sample rests with the top ten. The time point label for this specimen denotes: about 28 days (+/-7) after the second vaccine dose. The sequencing here drew on peripheral blood, taken 28 days after the second AZD1222 dose. The receptors were sampled from an adult who received the AZD1222 COVID-19 vaccine.

The J gene is TRBJ2-1, the V gene TRBV7-9, with D perhaps TRBD2 (5 bases). The CDR3 is made up of 11 amino acids. V lost 5 bases and J 9 bases, leaving 8 bases between the germline ends. Germline V lookup: CDR1 SEHNR, CDR2 FQNEAQ (reference sequence). The CDR3: CASSEGGEQFF. As DNA, the CDR3 is TGTGCCAGCAGCGAGGGTGGTGAGCAGTTCTTC.

The J gene is TRBJ2-4, the V gene TRBV5-6; perhaps TRBD2 as D (6 bases). The ends were cut back, 1 base at V and 15 bases at J, with 14 bases in the middle. Germline CDR1 SGHDT, CDR2 YYEEEE. CDR3 length: 12 amino acids. The DNA for the CDR3 is TGTGCCAGCAGCTTGAGTGGGCGGGATGGGTACTTC. Its protein product is CASSLSGRDGYF.

The rearrangement uses TRBV5-5 and TRBJ1-5; D perhaps matches TRBD1 (6 bases). The CDR3 has 18 residues. With 4 bases removed from V and 0 bases from J, the gap between germline ends came to 20 bases. Germline CDR1 and CDR2: SGHKS and YYEKEE (reference sequence). Here the CDR3 reads CASSRSGGGDYSNQPQHF. CDR3 nucleotides: TGTGCCAGCAGCCGCTCAGGAGGGGGAGATTATAGCAATCAGCCCCAGCATTTT.

The CDR3 is CSVERTGIPETQYF. CDR3 sequence (DNA): TGCAGCGTTGAAAGGACAGGGATCCCAGAGACCCAGTACTTC. The chain has TRBV29-1 and TRBJ2-5; 8 positions match TRBD1. V shed 2 bases, J shed 4 bases, and the junction held 6 bases outside the gene matches. The CDR3 loop spans 14 amino acids. Germline assignment: CDR1 SQVTM and CDR2 ANQGSEA.

V and J are TRBV7-9 and TRBJ2-1; TRBD2 matches at 10 bases. J was trimmed by 15 bases and V by 1 base; bases with no gene match: 6. Germline V gene sequence: CDR1 SEHNR, CDR2 FQNEAQ (reference sequence). There are 13 residues in the CDR3. The DNA of the CDR3 is TGTGCCAGCAGCTTAGTAAGCGGGGGGGCAACGTTCTTC. It is translated as CASSLVSGGATFF.

The V and J genes are TRBV3-1 (or the pseudogene TRBV3-2) and TRBJ1-1; D not resolved. The CDR3 runs 10 residues. CDR1 is LGHDT, CDR2 YNNKEL, per germline (reference sequence). Trimming shortened V by 8 bases and J by 5 bases, and 6 bases separated the two germline ends. The CDR3: CASRGTEAFF. The CDR3 DNA is TGTGCCAGCCGGGGAACTGAAGCTTTCTTT.

The chain recombines TRBV19 with TRBJ1-1; tentatively, D is TRBD1 (6 bases). This CDR3 contains 15 residues. The ends were cut back, 6 bases at V and 0 bases at J, with 14 bases in the middle. Germline CDR1 reads LNHDA; CDR2 reads SQIVND (reference sequence). CDR3: CASSRGPGLNTEAFF. The CDR3 region has the DNA TGTGCCAGTAGCCGGGGGCCCGGCTTGAACACTGAAGCTTTCTTT.

The rearrangement uses TRBV18 and TRBJ1-6, with D maybe TRBD1 (5 bases). The CDR3 spans 16 residues. The germline V and J ends were trimmed by 2 bases and 4 bases, with 12 bases remaining between them. Germline CDR1 is KGHSH and CDR2 is LQKENI. This CDR3 reads CASSPSGASYNSPLHF. The CDR3 nucleotides read TGTGCCAGCTCACCATCCGGGGCATCTTATAATTCACCCCTCCACTTT.

The CDR3 reads CASSQKRTGANVLTF. CDR3 DNA: TGCGCCAGCAGCCAAAAAAGGACTGGGGCCAACGTCCTGACTTTC. This chain uses TRBV5-1 with TRBJ2-6; no definite D call. Per the germline V gene, CDR1 is SGHRS and CDR2 is YFSETQ. The CDR3 has 15 amino acids. Trimming shortened V by 4 bases and J by 2 bases, and 10 bases separated the two germline ends.

The chain recombines TRBV5-1 with TRBJ1-1; the D is unclear. The CDR3 contains 13 residues. The germline V gene has CDR1 SGHRS and CDR2 YFSETQ. V was clipped by 5 bases and J by 0 bases, with 8 bases between them. The CDR3: CASRVGMNTEAFF. DNA for the CDR3: TGCGCCAGCAGAGTAGGCATGAACACTGAAGCTTTCTTT.

V is TRBV9 and J is TRBJ2-3, with 8 bases lining up with TRBD2. There are 16 residues in the CDR3. The germline V gene has CDR1 SGDLS and CDR2 YYNGEE. The ends lost 3 bases at V and 0 bases at J; junction bases unmatched: 6. CDR3 bases: TGTGCCAGCAGCGCCGGGGGGGGATCTAGCACAGATACGCAGTATTTT. It encodes CASSAGGGSSTDTQYF.

As DNA, the CDR3 is TGTGCCAGCTCACCCCTCGGGCAGGGGGCGAGCCGCGAGCAGTACTTC. Its protein product is CASSPLGQGASREQYF. The V call is TRBV18, the J call TRBJ2-7, with 8 bases fitting TRBD1. The germline CDR1 and CDR2 sequences are KGHSH and LQKENI. The CDR3 consists of 16 residues. V lost 3 bases and J lost 6; bases outside the gene matches: 13. The full variable domain, in which reference TRBV18 and TRBJ2-7 provide the parts outside the CDR3, is NAGVMQNPRHLVRRRGQEARLRCSPMKGHSHVYWYRQLPEEGLKFMVYLQKENIIDESGMPKERFSAEFPKEGPSILRIQQVVRGDSAAYFCASSPLGQGASREQYFGPGTRLTVT.

The V and J genes are TRBV13 and TRBJ2-3; D may be TRBD2 (6 bases). V was pared by 5 bases and J by 6 bases, with 12 bases between. The CDR3 is 13 residues long. Germline lookup yields CDR1 PRHDT and CDR2 FYEKMQ (reference sequence). CDR3 amino acids: CASSPHRGDTQYF. DNA of the CDR3: TGTGCCAGCAGCCCCCACCGGGGGGATACGCAGTATTTT.

The chain employs TRBV7-2 and TRBJ2-3; TRBD1 aligns across 7 bases. The V and J ends lost 1 base and 0 bases, in that order; junction bases with no gene match: 1. CDR1 and CDR2 from the germline V gene are SGHTA and FQGNSA. The length of the CDR3 is 15 residues. CDR3 sequence reads: CASSLGQGSTDTQYF. DNA of the CDR3: TGTGCCAGCAGCTTAGGACAGGGTAGCACAGATACGCAGTATTTT.

This rearrangement joins TRBV19 to TRBJ1-5; D unclear. There are 15 residues in the CDR3. Germline V CDR1 and CDR2: LNHDA, SQIVND (reference sequence). With 5 bases removed from V and 0 bases from J, the gap between germline ends came to 11 bases. The DNA for the CDR3 is TGTGCCAGTAGTGAAGGACTCTATAGCAATCAGCCCCAGCATTTT. Its translation is CASSEGLYSNQPQHF.

V is TRBV7-9 and J is TRBJ1-5, with D uncertain. This CDR3 has 16 residues. In germline, CDR1 is SEHNR, CDR2 FQNEAQ (reference sequence). V was cut by 1 base and J by 5 bases, with 15 bases left in between. CDR3 loop: CASSLGDFTAHQPQHF. CDR3 coding DNA: TGTGCCAGCAGCTTAGGGGATTTTACAGCCCATCAGCCCCAGCATTTT.

The V gene is TRBV7-9, the J gene TRBJ2-2; 7 positions match TRBD2. The germline CDR1 and CDR2 sequences are SEHNR and FQNEAQ (reference sequence). J was trimmed by 6 bases and V by 5 bases; bases with no gene match: 12. The CDR3 is 16 amino acids. The CDR3 DNA sequence: TGTGCCAGCAGCGCAGACCTGGCGGGAGAGGCCGGGGAGCTGTTTTTT. Translation: CASSADLAGEAGELFF.

This rearrangement joins TRBV3-1 (or the pseudogene TRBV3-2) to TRBJ2-1; 10 nucleotides match TRBD2. The CDR3 runs 15 residues. Looked up from germline, CDR1 is LGHDT and CDR2 is YNNKEL (reference sequence). J was trimmed by 8 bases and V by 6 bases; bases with no gene match: 10. The CDR3 nucleotides are TGTGCCAGCAGGGCCGCAGCGGGAGGGATAGATGAGCAGTTCTTC. The encoded protein is CASRAAAGGIDEQFF.

V and J are TRBV7-9 and TRBJ1-2; weak D call: TRBD1 (6 bases). This CDR3 has 14 amino acids. Per germline, CDR1 SEHNR and CDR2 FQNEAQ (reference sequence). Deletions cut 5 bases from V and 8 bases from J, with 18 bases between. In DNA form, the CDR3 reads TGTGCCAGCAGCCCCGGGGGCTTACTGGGGGGCTACACCTTC. Translation: CASSPGGLLGGYTF.

V is TRBV5-1 and J is TRBJ2-7; no firm D call. The CDR3 has 14 amino acids. Germline CDR1 and CDR2: SGHRS and YFSETQ. Trimming shortened V by 5 bases and J by 0 bases, and 12 bases separated the two germline ends. As DNA, the CDR3 is TGCGCCAGCAGTTGGTTGGGTAGCTCCTACGAGCAGTACTTC. Protein sequence: CASSWLGSSYEQYF. The full variable domain, with the rest looked up from reference TRBV5-1 and TRBJ2-7, is KAGVTQTPRYLIKTRGQQVTLSCSPISGHRSVSWYQQTPGQGLQFLFEYFSETQRNKGNFPGRFSGRQFSNSRSEMNVSTLELGDSALYLCASSWLGSSYEQYFGPGTRLTVT.

The chain carries TRBV27 and TRBJ2-3; D is uncertain. Germline V gene lookup returns CDR1 MNHEY and CDR2 SMNVEV (reference sequence). V gave up 3 bases and J gave up 6 bases, with 7 bases separating them. The CDR3 covers 12 residues. The CDR3, as DNA: TGTGCCAGCAGTTTCTACGGGGATACGCAGTATTTT. It translates to CASSFYGDTQYF.

The V gene is TRBV27, the J gene TRBJ2-7; the match to TRBD1 covers 11 bases. The CDR3 totals 12 residues. Per the germline V gene, CDR1 is MNHEY and CDR2 is SMNVEV (reference sequence). V was pared by 10 bases and J by 5 bases, with 4 bases of the junction left unmatched. DNA of the CDR3: TGTGCCATCAGGACAGGGGGCGACGAGCAGTACTTC. Amino acids: CAIRTGGDEQYF.

This clone was picked up one time. The genes are TRBV6-5 and TRBJ2-7; D not certain. CDR1 MNHEY and CDR2 SVGAGI come from the germline V gene. Trimming left V 0 bases short and J 6 bases short, with 3 bases between. CDR3 length: 11 residues. The CDR3 coding sequence is TGTGCCAGCAGTTACTCGAGCGAGCAGTACTTC. As protein: CASSYSSEQYF.

The CDR3 sequence is CASSQRGGIVRDTIYF. The CDR3 coding sequence is TGTGCCAGCAGCCAAAGAGGCGGGATTGTTAGGGACACCATATATTTT. This rearrangement joins TRBV13 to TRBJ1-3, with D unresolved. Germline values: CDR1 PRHDT, CDR2 FYEKMQ (reference sequence). The CDR3 totals 16 residues. Trimming removed 5 bases at V and 8 bases at J, with 22 bases between.

The V gene is TRBV7-9, the J gene TRBJ2-3, with D possibly being TRBD2 (5 bases). The CDR3 is 12 residues long. Per germline, CDR1 SEHNR and CDR2 FQNEAQ (reference sequence). The ends were cut back, 7 bases at V and 4 bases at J, with 9 bases in the middle. CDR3 nucleotide sequence: TGTGCCAGCACCACAGCGGCAGATACGCAGTATTTT. Protein: CASTTAADTQYF.

The genes are TRBV3-1 (or the pseudogene TRBV3-2) and TRBJ1-1, with unresolved D. The CDR3 loop spans 14 amino acids. Trimming took 3 bases from V and 5 from J, leaving 13 bases between them. CDR1 and CDR2 from the germline V gene are LGHDT and YNNKEL (reference sequence). The CDR3 reads CASSQIRSRTEAFF. The CDR3 DNA sequence: TGTGCCAGCAGCCAGATAAGGAGTCGGACTGAAGCTTTCTTT.

The chain couples TRBV2 to TRBJ1-4; 7 bases line up with TRBD1. Germline V gives CDR1 SNHLY, CDR2 FYNNEI. Losses at the gene ends were 6 bases for V and 5 bases for J; bases not matched to a gene: 12. The CDR3 contains 16 residues. CDR3 DNA: TGTGCCAGCAGGGTACGAACCGGGACAGTAAATGAAAAACTGTTTTTT. Translating it yields CASRVRTGTVNEKLFF.

The chain carries TRBV6-4 and TRBJ1-5; TRBD1 matches at 7 bases. The trim removed 5 bases at V and 7 bases at J, leaving 8 bases unmatched. CDR1 is MRHNA, CDR2 SNTAGT, per germline. The length of the CDR3 is 14 residues. CDR3 residues: CASSPRQGGQPQHF. The CDR3, as DNA: TGTGCCAGCAGTCCGAGACAGGGAGGCCAGCCCCAGCATTTT.

The rearrangement joins TRBV6-5 to TRBJ2-1, with 8 positions matching TRBD2. The CDR3 is made up of 14 amino acids. The junction had 4 bases not matched to a gene; V was cut back by 5 bases and J by 4 bases. Germline V gene sequence: CDR1 MNHEY, CDR2 SVGAGI. Here the CDR3 reads CASSPGLVYNEQFF. In DNA, the CDR3 is TGTGCCAGCAGTCCGGGACTAGTTTACAATGAGCAGTTCTTC.

The chain has TRBV19 and TRBJ2-3; possible D gene TRBD2, 5 bases. The germline V gene encodes CDR1 LNHDA and CDR2 SQIVND (reference sequence). The CDR3 loop spans 15 amino acids. V dropped 3 bases and J dropped 2 bases, with 12 bases sitting between them. In DNA, the CDR3 is TGTGCCAGTAGTATGGACCCTAGCTACACAGATACGCAGTATTTT. Protein sequence: CASSMDPSYTDTQYF.

The chain combines TRBV4-1 with TRBJ1-4, with D hard to call. The CDR3 is made up of 13 amino acids. Trimming left V 1 base short and J 10 bases short, with 10 bases between. Germline V CDR1 and CDR2: MGHRA, YSYEKL. CDR3: CASSQVTPIKLFF. Here the CDR3 DNA reads TGCGCCAGCAGCCAAGTTACCCCAATAAAACTGTTTTTT.

This clone was counted a single time. In nucleotides, the CDR3 is TGTGCCAGTAGTGCGTCGGTTTCCCCTAACTATGGCTACACCTTC. The encoded protein is CASSASVSPNYGYTF. The chain recombines TRBV19 with TRBJ1-2; D not resolved. The CDR3 runs to 15 residues. Germline V gene sequence: CDR1 LNHDA, CDR2 SQIVND (reference sequence). Trimming removed 5 bases from V and 0 bases from J, with 13 bases in between.